One sample yielded the 12 T cell receptor beta chains listed below, sequenced in a study of T-cell memory formation after mild COVID-19. MiXCR, run by TCRdb on the 5' RACE reads, gives a single entry per CDR3 protein. Counted here are 300,000 to 350,000 distinct CDR3 sequences, around 15% occurring once; the ten biggest clones make up 22%. The source material was PBMCs or a T cell subset sorted from them (not recorded which). Every receptor here comes from a man between 18 and 35 years old who had mild COVID-19 (a few samples of this study predate the infection). Cell type and time point are not known.

The chain couples TRBV29-1 to TRBJ1-1, with D possibly matching TRBD1 (5 bases). Germline values: CDR1 SQVTM, CDR2 ANQGSEA. CDR3 length: 13 amino acids. With 5 bases removed from V and 1 base from J, the gap between germline ends came to 11 bases. In DNA form, the CDR3 reads TGCAGCGTTTCCCTCCAGGGGAACACTGAAGCTTTCTTT. Encoded protein: CSVSLQGNTEAFF.

This clonotype showed up just a few times. This chain links TRBV7-2 with TRBJ1-2; no clear D gene. The CDR3 loop spans 12 amino acids. The V gene lost 4 bases and the J gene lost 10 bases, with 13 bases spanning the gap. CDR1 SGHTA and CDR2 FQGNSA come from the germline V gene. CDR3 residues: CASSSGTVHYTF. Here the CDR3 DNA reads TGTGCCAGCAGCTCCGGTACCGTCCACTACACCTTC.

This chain joins TRBV6-5 and TRBJ1-2; D perhaps matches TRBD1 (6 bases). V was cut by 6 bases and J by 8 bases, with 13 bases left in between. CDR3 length: 12 residues. Germline-derived CDR1 and CDR2 are MNHEY and SVGAGI. The CDR3 region has the DNA TGTGCCAGCAGGGGGGCAGGGAAAGGCTACACCTTC. Translated: CASRGAGKGYTF.

The chain links TRBV7-2 to TRBJ2-3; 11 bases map to TRBD2. With V trimmed by 1 base and J by 1 base, 1 base remained unmatched. In germline, CDR1 is SGHTA, CDR2 FQGNSA. The CDR3 extends over 16 amino acids. CDR3 amino acids: CASSLVLAGGTDTQYF. The CDR3 bases are TGTGCCAGCAGCTTAGTACTAGCGGGGGGCACAGATACGCAGTATTTT.

This clonotype has only a few counts. The chain couples TRBV7-3 to TRBJ2-1; 7 bases align to TRBD2. V gave up 3 bases and J gave up 8 bases; unmatched junction bases: 7. This CDR3 contains 14 residues. Looked up from germline, CDR1 is SGHTA and CDR2 is FQGTGA. DNA of the CDR3: TGTGCCAGCAGCTTGGGTACTAGCGTGGATGAGCAGTTCTTC. It is translated as CASSLGTSVDEQFF.

This chain uses TRBV12-3 or TRBV12-4 with TRBJ1-1; no definite D call. The CDR3 length is 14 residues. V was pared by 0 bases and J by 9 bases, with 14 bases between. The CDR3 coding sequence is TGTGCCAGCAGTTTAGCCTCGTCTATAAACCAAGCTTTCTTT. Translation gives CASSLASSINQAFF.

The chain joins TRBV4-2 to TRBJ1-5; D uncertain. This CDR3 has 16 residues. Germline V gene sequence: CDR1 LGHNA, CDR2 YNFKEQ. The germline V and J ends were trimmed by 0 bases and 4 bases, with 13 bases remaining between them. CDR3 in amino acids: CASSQDQQPRNQPQHF. CDR3 DNA sequence: TGTGCCAGCAGCCAAGATCAACAGCCCCGAAATCAGCCCCAGCATTTT.

This clonotype turned up a few times. The V and J genes are TRBV30 and TRBJ2-1, with 7 nucleotides matching TRBD2. Unmatched junction bases numbered 8, after V lost 0 bases and J lost 6 bases. The CDR3 sequence is 15 residues long. CDR1 and CDR2 (germline): GTSNPN, SVGIG (reference sequence). The CDR3 spells CAWSVLASGFNEQFF. The CDR3 DNA sequence: TGTGCCTGGAGTGTACTTGCTAGCGGTTTCAATGAGCAGTTCTTC.

The genes are TRBV12-3 or TRBV12-4 and TRBJ1-3, with unresolved D. V gave up 7 bases and J gave up 0 bases, with 10 bases separating them. The CDR3 runs 14 residues. For the CDR3, the DNA is TGTGCCAGCATTAGTTCGAACTCTGGAAACACCATATATTTT. This codes for CASISSNSGNTIYF.

The V call is TRBV4-2, the J call TRBJ2-2; 7 bases map to TRBD2. Germline V gene sequence: CDR1 LGHNA, CDR2 YNFKEQ. The J segment lost 1 base and the V segment lost 3 bases, leaving 11 bases of the junction unmatched. The CDR3 runs 18 residues. CDR3 DNA: TGTGCCAGCAGCCATCCCTTTGGGGCTAGCGGGAACACCGGGGAGCTGTTTTTT. This sequence encodes CASSHPFGASGNTGELFF.

The genes are TRBV12-3 or TRBV12-4 and TRBJ1-2, with 8 positions matching TRBD1. This CDR3 has 15 amino acids. Trimming took 2 bases from V and 8 from J; bases not matched to a gene: 10. The CDR3 protein is CASSLQEAGGVGYTF. The DNA for the CDR3 is TGTGCCAGCAGTTTACAGGAGGCAGGGGGCGTCGGCTACACCTTC.

In its sample, this clonotype was seen a few times. The chain recombines TRBV7-3 with TRBJ1-1, with D uncertain. CDR3 length: 13 residues. The V gene's germline CDR1 is SGHTA and CDR2 FQGTGA. The ends were cut back, 4 bases at V and 1 base at J, with 7 bases in the middle. This chain's CDR3 is CASSYSTNTEAFF. CDR3 nucleotide sequence: TGTGCCAGCAGCTATTCCACGAACACTGAAGCTTTCTTT.